This is a list of T cell receptor beta chains from one sample in a study of PD-1 blockade in classical Hodgkin lymphoma. The data were produced by immunoSEQ multiplex PCR, yet TCRdb's version contains in-frame clones alone and is incomplete. The sample includes 40,000 to 50,000 clones, 76% of them seen just once. The material sequenced was peripheral blood mononuclear cells (PBMCs), taken at baseline. These receptors originate from a human donor with classical Hodgkin lymphoma. Both conserved end residues are part of each CDR3. The D gene is left open where the match is weak. Not all rows give a size; the values are once, few, many and, for expanded clones, a class.

>-|TRBD1|TRBV5-1
CASSLRTGGSYEQYF
>few|-|TRBV2
CASSQGNTIYF
>-|-|TRBV5-1
CASSPLRTDTSGANVLTF
>-|TRBD2|TRBV18
CASLISGRAGDTQYF
>once|TRBD2|TRBV7-3
CASSSGTSGSRSSYEQYF
>-|TRBD1|TRBV5-6
CASSAGTGYNEQFF
>-|-|TRBV6-6
CASSSVMGPEAFF
>many|-|TRBV9
CASSSSLWDNEQFF
>few|-|TRBV2
CAGRTRPFTDTQYF
>-|-|TRBV7-3
CASSLLGETQYF
>few|TRBD1|TRBV9
CASSARDRQHPKNIQYF
>-|TRBD1|TRBV6-1
CASYPRGTGGYEQYF
>-|TRBD1|TRBV4-2
CASSQDPWTGTYEQYF
>-|-|TRBV4-1
CASSTPGAGGYYGYTF
>-|-|TRBV5-4
CASSFRVPGELFF
>-|-|TRBV5-8
CASSLGGPTGNTEAFF
>-|TRBD2|TRBV4-2
CASSQETSGSGETQYF
>-|-|TRBV18
CASSPGAGSYNEQFF
>-|TRBD1|TRBV20-1
CLWDSLYGYTF
>-|-|TRBV5-1
CASSLAQGYGYTF
>few|-|TRBV7-2
CASSLAGTINQPQHF
>-|-|TRBV6-6
CASSTGTVVYGYTF
>-|TRBD1|TRBV18
CASSPRPTGGLPGNTIYF
>-|-|TRBV30
CAWSVSPRTDTQYF
>-|-|TRBV19
CASSDGGTTQYF
>-|TRBD1|TRBV5-5
CASSLGAWTGLNSPGYTF
>-|-|TRBV5-4
CASSQDPKAGYGYTF
>once|-|TRBV27
CASSLDGYNQPQHF
>few|-|TRBV28
CASSGAYSNQPQHF
>-|-|TRBV11-2
CASSLVGGNTEAFF
>-|TRBD1|TRBV7-2
CASSPGQGSDTQYF
>-|-|TRBV27
CASSFWQGFGTGELFF
>-|-|TRBV6-6
CASRGGIREKLFF
>-|TRBD1|TRBV29-1
CSVVYRGSGNTIYF
>few|TRBD1|TRBV27
CASSLTWTGGHGYTF
>once|-|TRBV19
CASKEGHYGYTF
>-|-|TRBV19
CASSGQPETQYF
>-|-|TRBV6-1
CASALVVHEQYF
>-|-|TRBV7-2
CASSLQFGQPQHF
>-|-|TRBV6-1
CASSEVPDSYEQYF
>-|TRBD2|TRBV7-3
CASRPPGTSSTGELFF
>-|TRBD2|TRBV10-1
CASSLLAGEADTQYF
>-|TRBD1|TRBV25-1
CASSGQGYSPLHF
>-|-|TRBV5-1
CASSLVDRGDEQYF
>-|-|TRBV6-1
CASSDSFGLYSNQPQHF
>-|-|TRBV19
CASEGAIAHTQYF
>-|-|TRBV13
CASSQAYEQYF
>-|-|TRBV7-2
CASSLRPAVDTQYF